The 22 T cell receptor beta chains reported below all come from one sample, sequenced in a study of shared clonotypes between healthy human individuals. TCRdb's copy holds only in-frame clones and misses some; the assay was immunoSEQ multiplex PCR. The sample consists of approximately 1.5 million clones, around 98.5% of them appearing once. Input material: naive CD4+ T cells sorted from blood. Subset described: CD45RA+ positively selected. The origin of the receptors is a man aged 25 to 40 in good health.

V is TRBV27 and J is TRBJ2-5; possible D gene TRBD2, 6 bases. Germline V gene data show CDR1 as MNHEY and CDR2 as SMNVEV (reference sequence). This CDR3 comprises 14 residues. V was trimmed by 5 bases and J by 4 bases, leaving 14 bases between them. This CDR3 is CASSPEGLRETQYF. The CDR3 DNA sequence: TGTGCCAGCAGTCCGGAGGGACTTAGAGAGACCCAGTACTTC.

This chain uses TRBV19 with TRBJ1-1, with 9 nucleotides matching TRBD1. Germline CDR1 and CDR2: LNHDA and SQIVND (reference sequence). J lost 1 base, V lost 4 bases, and 1 base had no gene match. The CDR3 extends over 14 amino acids. The CDR3 loop reads CASSKDRGNTEAFF. The DNA for the CDR3 is TGTGCCAGTAGTAAGGACAGGGGGAACACTGAAGCTTTCTTT.

The V call is TRBV2, the J call TRBJ1-2; no firm D call. The CDR3 is made up of 11 amino acids. The germline V gene has CDR1 SNHLY and CDR2 FYNNEI. V was clipped by 4 bases and J by 6 bases, with 6 bases between them. CDR3: CASSGGNGYTF. In DNA form, the CDR3 reads TGTGCCAGCAGTGGCGGCAATGGCTACACCTTC. Full variable domain (missing parts from reference TRBV2 and TRBJ1-2): EPEVTQTPSHQVTQMGQEVILRCVPISNHLYFYWYRQILGQKVEFLVSFYNNEISEKSEIFDDQFSVERPDGSNFTLKIRSTKLEDSAMYFCASSGGNGYTFGSGTRLTVV.

This chain connects TRBV9 to TRBJ2-3, with 7 bases aligning to TRBD1. The length of the CDR3 is 16 residues. The V gene's germline CDR1 is SGDLS and CDR2 YYNGEE. With 4 bases clipped from V and 2 bases from J, the junction kept 10 bases outside the gene matches. The CDR3 bases are TGTGCCAGCAGCTCTTGGACGACAGGGCACACAGATACGCAGTATTTT. The encoded protein is CASSSWTTGHTDTQYF.

V and J are TRBV19 and TRBJ2-1; 8 bases fit TRBD1. The CDR3 consists of 15 residues. With V trimmed by 3 bases and J by 4 bases, 5 bases remained unmatched. From germline, CDR1 is LNHDA and CDR2 SQIVND (reference sequence). CDR3 sequence (DNA): TGTGCCAGTAGTATGGACAGGGCTACGTACAATGAGCAGTTCTTC. It specifies CASSMDRATYNEQFF.

The chain is built from TRBV5-4 and TRBJ2-1, with D possibly being TRBD1 (5 bases). The CDR3 is 15 residues long. Looked up from germline, CDR1 is SGHNT and CDR2 is YYREEE (reference sequence). V lost 1 base to trimming and J lost 1 base, with 9 bases between them. The CDR3: CASSLLGESYNEQFF. The CDR3 nucleotides read TGTGCCAGCAGCTTGTTAGGGGAATCCTACAATGAGCAGTTCTTC. The whole variable domain, filled in from reference TRBV5-4 and TRBJ2-1, reads ETGVTQSPTHLIKTRGQQVTLRCSSQSGHNTVSWYQQALGQGPQFIFQYYREEENGRGNFPPRFSGLQFPNYSSELNVNALELDDSALYLCASSLLGESYNEQFFGPGTRLTVL.

J is TRBJ2-7 and V is TRBV28; D call uncertain. Trimming pared 3 bases from V and 0 bases from J, leaving 9 bases between. The CDR3 spans 14 residues. Germline V gene data show CDR1 as MDHEN and CDR2 as SYDVKM. The CDR3 sequence: CASSFGRLSYEQYF. The DNA of the CDR3 is TGTGCCAGCAGTTTCGGGCGGCTCTCCTACGAGCAGTACTTC.

Turning to this clone: An end of the junction does not agree with germline; a read error may underlie this. The CDR3 sequence: CASSPTATSGSKF. The CDR3 region has the DNA TGTGCCAGCTCACCAACAGCGACTAGCGGGAGTAAGTTT. The chain uses TRBV18 and TRBJ2-3, with 12 bases that match TRBD2. The CDR3 is made up of 13 amino acids. Germline lookup yields CDR1 KGHSH and CDR2 LQKENI.

The rearrangement joins TRBV5-1 to TRBJ2-5; TRBD1 or TRBD2 may be the D gene (7 bases each). V dropped 4 bases and J dropped 6 bases, with 19 bases sitting between them. Per germline, CDR1 SGHRS and CDR2 YFSETQ. The CDR3 is made up of 15 amino acids. CDR3 region: CASSSGDSAFKTQYF. The CDR3 DNA is TGCGCCAGCAGCAGCGGGGACAGTGCCTTCAAGACCCAGTACTTC. Based on the CDR3 plus reference TRBV5-1 and TRBJ2-5, the full variable domain is KAGVTQTPRYLIKTRGQQVTLSCSPISGHRSVSWYQQTPGQGLQFLFEYFSETQRNKGNFPGRFSGRQFSNSRSEMNVSTLELGDSALYLCASSSGDSAFKTQYFGPGTRLLVL.

Comments on this clone: Other DNA sequences of this sample code for an identical CDR3. This rearrangement joins TRBV29-1 to TRBJ1-2; D unclear. Looked up from germline, CDR1 is SQVTM and CDR2 is ANQGSEA. The CDR3 is made up of 9 amino acids. Trimming cost V 6 bases and J 7 bases, with 6 bases left between them. The CDR3 DNA follows: TGCAGCGTAGAGTCTGGCTACACCTTC. This translates into CSVESGYTF. Together with reference TRBV29-1 and TRBJ1-2, the CDR3 gives the full variable domain: SAVISQKPSRDICQRGTSLTIQCQVDSQVTMMFWYRQQPGQSLTLIATANQGSEATYESGFVIDKFPISRPNLTFSTLTVSNMSPEDSSIYLCSVESGYTFGSGTRLTVV.

The V gene is TRBV6-1, the J gene TRBJ1-2; TRBD1 aligns across 7 bases. V lost 2 bases to trimming and J lost 2 bases; unmatched junction nucleotides: 5. This CDR3 has 15 residues. CDR1 and CDR2 from the germline V gene are MNHNS and SASEGT. Here the CDR3 reads CASSERPTGNYGYTF. The CDR3 nucleotides read TGTGCCAGCAGTGAACGCCCGACAGGGAACTATGGCTACACCTTC.

Here the CDR3 reads CASSSREKETQYF. In DNA form, the CDR3 reads TGTGCCAGCAGCAGCAGGGAGAAAGAGACCCAGTACTTC. The chain couples TRBV21-1 to TRBJ2-5. TRBV21-1 is classified as a pseudogene. The CDR3 sequence is 13 residues long.

The chain employs TRBV27 and TRBJ2-2; TRBD2 aligns across 7 bases. V trimming: 5 bases; J trimming: 4 bases; junction bases outside the gene matches: 10. Germline CDR1 is MNHEY and CDR2 is SMNVEV (reference sequence). The CDR3 has 16 residues. As DNA, the CDR3 is TGTGCCAGCAGTCGGAATTTAGCGGGTGTCACCGGGGAGCTGTTTTTT. It specifies CASSRNLAGVTGELFF.

The chain is built from TRBV7-9 and TRBJ2-1; D gene ambiguous. From germline, CDR1 is SEHNR and CDR2 FQNEAQ (reference sequence). Trimming pared 0 bases from V and 6 bases from J, leaving 15 bases between. This CDR3 region has 16 residues. The CDR3 nucleotides read TGTGCCAGCAGCTTAGCGCTCTTAATCATTGGCAATGAGCAGTTCTTC. Its protein is CASSLALLIIGNEQFF.

J is TRBJ2-7 and V is TRBV6-6, with 10 positions matching TRBD1. Germline V gives CDR1 MNHNY, CDR2 SVGAGI (reference sequence). The V gene end was trimmed by 2 bases and the J gene end by 5 bases; junction bases not matched to a gene: 6. The CDR3 spans 15 residues. This CDR3 is CASSYTGTGEDEQYF. DNA of the CDR3: TGTGCCAGCAGTTACACCGGGACAGGGGAAGACGAGCAGTACTTC.

This chain uses TRBV7-8 with TRBJ2-1, with D uncertain. Trimming left V 5 bases short and J 0 bases short, with 14 bases between. The CDR3 contains 16 residues. Germline assignment: CDR1 SGHVS and CDR2 FQNEAQ. The CDR3: CASSPVGAPSYNEQFF. DNA for the CDR3: TGTGCCAGCAGCCCCGTTGGAGCCCCCTCCTACAATGAGCAGTTCTTC. The entire variable domain, with the rest obtained from reference TRBV7-8 and TRBJ2-1, is as follows: GAGVSQSPRYKVAKRGQDVALRCDPISGHVSLFWYQQALGQGPEFLTYFQNEAQLDKSGLPSDRFFAERPEGSVSTLKIQRTQQEDSAVYLCASSPVGAPSYNEQFFGPGTRLTVL.

This rearrangement joins TRBV2 to TRBJ1-5; D is unclear. CDR3 length equals 15 residues. V was shortened by 4 bases and J by 3 bases, with 13 bases between the two germline ends. In germline, CDR1 is SNHLY, CDR2 FYNNEI. CDR3 sequence (DNA): TGTGCCAGCAGTGCCATGACAAGCAACAATCAGCCCCAGCATTTT. Encoded protein: CASSAMTSNNQPQHF.

This rearrangement joins TRBV5-1 to TRBJ1-4; maybe TRBD1 (6 bases). Germline CDR1 and CDR2: SGHRS and YFSETQ. V dropped 2 bases and J dropped 7 bases, with 15 bases sitting between them. The CDR3 extends over 15 amino acids. The CDR3 bases are TGCGCCAGCAGCTTAAGTTCCGCCAGGGGTGAAAAACTGTTTTTT. Protein product: CASSLSSARGEKLFF.

For this clone: Other nucleotide sequences in the sample specify the same CDR3. V gene TRBV9 combines with J gene TRBJ2-1; 7 bases fit TRBD2. The trim removed 2 bases at V and 4 bases at J, leaving 6 bases unmatched. The CDR3 is 15 residues long. Germline V gives CDR1 SGDLS, CDR2 YYNGEE. The CDR3 DNA reads TGTGCCAGCAGCGTTTTGAGCGGGACTTACAATGAGCAGTTCTTC. Translation gives CASSVLSGTYNEQFF.

The V gene is TRBV18, the J gene TRBJ1-1, with no clear D. CDR1 and CDR2 from the germline V gene are KGHSH and LQKENI. The CDR3 spans 17 residues. With 2 bases removed from V and 0 bases from J, the gap between germline ends came to 16 bases. Here the CDR3 DNA reads TGTGCCAGCTCACCATCAGCAGCCTCGAAATTGAACACTGAAGCTTTCTTT. The encoded protein is CASSPSAASKLNTEAFF.

On this clone: The same CDR3 can be traced to other DNA sequences in this sample. The chain combines TRBV7-2 with TRBJ2-3; unclear D gene. From germline, CDR1 is SGHTA and CDR2 FQGNSA. The CDR3 is 13 residues long. The V end was cut by 8 bases, the J end by 1 base, with 10 bases between. CDR3 residues: CASSRPGTDTQYF. CDR3 bases: TGTGCCAGCTCGCGGCCTGGCACAGATACGCAGTATTTT.

The J gene is TRBJ2-3, the V gene TRBV27; D is undetermined. Germline values: CDR1 MNHEY, CDR2 SMNVEV (reference sequence). There are 14 residues in the CDR3. V was shortened by 3 bases and J by 0 bases, with 7 bases between the two germline ends. DNA for the CDR3: TGTGCCAGCAGTTTGGGCATTAGCACAGATACGCAGTATTTT. Translated: CASSLGISTDTQYF.